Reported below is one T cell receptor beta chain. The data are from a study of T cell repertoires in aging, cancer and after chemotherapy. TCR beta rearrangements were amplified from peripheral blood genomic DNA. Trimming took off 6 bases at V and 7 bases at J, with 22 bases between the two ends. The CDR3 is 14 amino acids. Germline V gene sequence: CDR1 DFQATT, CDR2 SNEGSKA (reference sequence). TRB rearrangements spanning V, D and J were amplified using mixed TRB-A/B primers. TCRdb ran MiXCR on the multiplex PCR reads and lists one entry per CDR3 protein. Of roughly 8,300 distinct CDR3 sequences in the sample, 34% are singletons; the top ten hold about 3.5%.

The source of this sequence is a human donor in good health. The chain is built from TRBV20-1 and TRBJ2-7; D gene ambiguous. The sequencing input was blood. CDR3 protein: CSAKTRPGPKEQYV. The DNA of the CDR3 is TGCAGTGCAAAGACCCGCCCGGGCCCCAAAGAGCAGTACGTC.